This T cell receptor beta chain was profiled in a study of blood T cells in healthy people across ages. Total RNA extraction produced at least 5 micrograms (per sample) for the study. The CDR3 contains 14 residues. Per the germline V gene, CDR1 is DFQATT and CDR2 is SNEGSKA (reference sequence). For the second PCR, which ran for about 6 to 12 cycles, a sample-barcoded 5' primer and a J-beta primer mix were used. In TCRdb, the 5' RACE reads were re-called with MiXCR into one record per CDR3 protein. The table lists around 820,000 distinct CDR3 sequences, about 25% of them singletons, with under 4.5% in the top ten. In this sample, this clonotype turned up a few times. This same sample was also taken into another study, of T cells of mothers and their children. That work states: Nine systemically healthy Caucasian donors: three mothers, six children. Slightly higher but non-significant overlap marked related mother-child pairs versus unrelated pairs.

Sequencing was carried out using blood. This sequence originates from a boy aged 10-17 years in good health. V and J are TRBV20-1 and TRBJ2-5; a weak D match, TRBD2 (6 bases). The J call is doubtful: the DNA matches TRBJ2-7 better. The chain's CDR3 is CSARDYLPPYEQYF. CDR3 DNA: TGCAGTGCTAGGGACTATCTCCCACCCTACGAGCAGTACTTC.